The text below deals with one T cell receptor beta chain. This sample was included in a study of blood T cell repertoires in COVID-19. Study at large: Collection of acute and convalescent COVID-19 samples took place in the United States, Italy and Spain.

Assay: immunoSEQ multiplex PCR; the TCRdb copy retains only in-frame clones and omits some. This sample yields under 300,000 clones, of which about 85% are seen a single time; approximately 6.6% belongs to the top ten. CDR1 is SGHRS, CDR2 YFSETQ, per germline. The CDR3 runs 15 residues. The ends were cut back, 0 bases at V and 3 bases at J, with 10 bases in the middle. J is TRBJ2-1 and V is TRBV5-1; D is perhaps TRBD2 (6 bases). This clonotype originated in a woman aged 50 to 60 who had been exposed to COVID-19. The sequencing sample was made of PBMCs or T cells enriched from blood (not recorded which). CDR3 in amino acids: CASSLDLAYYNEQFF. The DNA of the CDR3 is TGCGCCAGCAGCTTGGATCTAGCGTACTACAATGAGCAGTTCTTC.